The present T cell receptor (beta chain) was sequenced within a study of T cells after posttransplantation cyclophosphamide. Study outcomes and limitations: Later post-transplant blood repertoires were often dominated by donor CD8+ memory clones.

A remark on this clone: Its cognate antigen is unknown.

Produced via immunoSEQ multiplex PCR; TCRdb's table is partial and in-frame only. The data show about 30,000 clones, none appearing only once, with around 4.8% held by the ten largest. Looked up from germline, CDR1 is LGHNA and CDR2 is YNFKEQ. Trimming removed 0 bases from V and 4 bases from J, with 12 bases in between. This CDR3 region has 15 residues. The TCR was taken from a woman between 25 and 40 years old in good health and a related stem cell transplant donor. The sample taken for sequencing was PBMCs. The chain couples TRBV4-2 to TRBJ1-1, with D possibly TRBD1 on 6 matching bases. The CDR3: CASSQEGQGGTEAFF. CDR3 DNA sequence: TGTGCCAGCAGCCAAGAGGGGCAAGGGGGCACTGAAGCTTTCTTT.